The source of this TCR beta chain is a study of blood T cell repertoires in COVID-19. Study summary: Samples came from the United States, Italy and Spain, spanning acute and convalescent COVID-19. PBMCs, B-cell-depleted T cells, or T cells were the source of the cDNA or gDNA that made up the material.

Methods used by the authors: The authors estimated nucleated cell counts from reference gene primer amplification. Libraries were prepared by immunoSEQ multiplex PCR; TCRdb keeps only in-frame clonotypes and omits some of them. V and J calls and clone size are those listed in that table; D and trimming were worked out from the DNA. The data contain approximately 35,000 clones, approximately 82% of them seen just once; the ten biggest clones take up 13%. Germline values: CDR1 SGHKS, CDR2 YYEKEE (reference sequence). The CDR3 sequence is 14 residues long. V lost 1 base, J lost 3 bases, and 10 bases lay in between.

J is TRBJ1-1 and V is TRBV5-5; possible D gene TRBD1, 5 bases. This receptor was identified in a human donor in a cohort sampled during active COVID-19. The source material was peripheral blood. CDR3 loop: CASSLTGYYTEAFF. The CDR3 DNA is TGTGCCAGCAGCTTGACAGGATATTACACTGAAGCTTTCTTT.